A single sample gave rise to the 25 T cell receptor beta chains below, sequenced in a study of monozygotic twins with inflammatory bowel disease. From its re-call of the 5' RACE reads, TCRdb lists each CDR3 protein once, without DNA. The listing contains approximately 330,000 distinct CDR3 sequences. Sequencing used blood. The receptors stem from a human donor with ulcerative colitis or Crohn's disease, or a healthy co-twin of an affected twin (not recorded which).

V and J are TRBV29-1 and TRBJ1-1. This CDR3 contains 12 residues. The germline V gene encodes CDR1 SQVTM and CDR2 ANQGSEA. The CDR3 spells CSVVDGVTEAFF.

The chain joins TRBV12-3 or TRBV12-4 to TRBJ2-7; TCRdb's D call, TRBD1, is unchecked because there is no DNA. There are 15 residues in the CDR3. CDR3 sequence reads: CASKGSQGFSYEQYF.

The chain uses TRBV18 and TRBJ2-7. Germline loops: CDR1 KGHSH, CDR2 LQKENI. CDR3 size: 14 residues. This CDR3 reads CASSITTGLDEQYF.

The chain carries TRBV5-1 and TRBJ2-1; the TCRdb call, TRBD2, lacks DNA for checking. CDR1 is SGHRS, CDR2 YFSETQ, per germline. The CDR3 runs 16 residues. The CDR3 sequence: CASSLTGLAGVNEQFF. The variable domain in full, with the rest retrieved from reference TRBV5-1 and TRBJ2-1, is KAGVTQTPRYLIKTRGQQVTLSCSPISGHRSVSWYQQTPGQGLQFLFEYFSETQRNKGNFPGRFSGRQFSNSRSEMNVSTLELGDSALYLCASSLTGLAGVNEQFFGPGTRLTVL.

The chain has TRBV25-1 and TRBJ2-3. CDR3 length: 12 residues. CDR1 is MGHDK, CDR2 SYGVNS, per germline. Here the CDR3 reads CASSGLTDTQYF.

The CDR3 here is CASRLGTGHSAGNTEAFF. The chain employs TRBV12-2 and TRBJ1-1; TCRdb's D call of TRBD1 is untestable without DNA. TRBV12-2 is termed a pseudogene. This CDR3 region has 18 residues.

The chain joins TRBV9 to TRBJ2-5. The length of the CDR3 is 13 residues. Germline V CDR1 and CDR2: SGDLS, YYNGEE. The CDR3 protein is CASSFTVQETQYF.

This sequence joins TRBV21-1 and TRBJ2-5; the TRBD1 assignment by TCRdb is unverifiable without DNA. TRBV21-1 is tagged as a pseudogene. The CDR3 extends over 12 amino acids. The CDR3 spells CARRTRQETQYF.

V usage is TRBV27 and J usage is TRBJ2-7; as DNA is missing, the TRBD1 call by TCRdb cannot be tested. CDR3 size: 15 residues. Per the germline V gene, CDR1 is MNHEY and CDR2 is SMNVEV (reference sequence). The CDR3 is CASSADRVESYEQYF.

The rearrangement uses TRBV10-3 and TRBJ2-5; TCRdb names TRBD1, which stays unverified in the absence of DNA. Germline values: CDR1 ENHRY, CDR2 SYGVKD. CDR3 size: 13 residues. This CDR3 reads CANAGEVGETQYF.

V and J are TRBV29-1 and TRBJ1-1; the D gene TCRdb calls, TRBD1, cannot be checked with no DNA. The CDR3 is 14 amino acids. Germline V gene lookup returns CDR1 SQVTM and CDR2 ANQGSEA. The CDR3 here is CSVVIGGVDTEAFF.

This chain uses TRBV5-6 with TRBJ2-7. The germline gives CDR1 SGHDT, CDR2 YYEEEE. CDR3 size: 14 residues. Here the CDR3 reads CASSLVAKPLEQYF.

The chain carries TRBV15 and TRBJ1-5; without DNA, the TCRdb call of TRBD1 cannot be checked. Germline V gene sequence: CDR1 LNHNV, CDR2 YYDKDF (reference sequence). CDR3 size: 16 residues. CDR3 protein: CATSRAGQGRNQPQHF.

The V and J genes are TRBV7-9 and TRBJ2-1; TCRdb picks TRBD2, but there is no DNA to check that call. This CDR3 region has 17 residues. CDR1 is SEHNR, CDR2 FQNEAQ, per germline (reference sequence). The CDR3 is CASSSSRLAGDPDEQFF.

This chain connects TRBV6-1 to TRBJ1-2; TCRdb outputs TRBD1, but without DNA this stays unchecked. Germline-derived CDR1 and CDR2 are MNHNS and SASEGT. The CDR3 contains 13 residues. CDR3 sequence: CAIQADRARGYTF.

The chain combines TRBV29-1 with TRBJ2-2. Germline V gene sequence: CDR1 SQVTM, CDR2 ANQGSEA. This CDR3 is 12 amino acids long. The chain's CDR3 is CSVNGYTGELFF.

The chain is built from TRBV9 and TRBJ1-2; TCRdb's D gene call, TRBD1, goes unchecked for lack of DNA. This CDR3 is built from 15 residues. Germline V gives CDR1 SGDLS, CDR2 YYNGEE. CDR3 sequence reads: CASSVGSLDRRGYTF.

The J gene is TRBJ2-7, the V gene TRBV10-3. This CDR3 is 14 amino acids long. Germline V gene data show CDR1 as ENHRY and CDR2 as SYGVKD. This CDR3 is CAISESKELGEQYF.

CDR3 sequence reads: CASSLYSDTQYF. The V gene is TRBV18, the J gene TRBJ2-3. The CDR3 covers 12 residues. Germline lookup yields CDR1 KGHSH and CDR2 LQKENI.

The CDR3: CSVTATGANVLTF. The chain employs TRBV29-1 and TRBJ2-6. CDR1 is SQVTM, CDR2 ANQGSEA, per germline. The length of the CDR3 is 13 residues. The full variable domain, its missing parts supplied by reference TRBV29-1 and TRBJ2-6, is SAVISQKPSRDICQRGTSLTIQCQVDSQVTMMFWYRQQPGQSLTLIATANQGSEATYESGFVIDKFPISRPNLTFSTLTVSNMSPEDSSIYLCSVTATGANVLTFGAGSRLTVL.

The chain couples TRBV27 to TRBJ2-7; the TRBD1 assignment by TCRdb is unverifiable without DNA. Germline V CDR1 and CDR2: MNHEY, SMNVEV (reference sequence). The CDR3 loop spans 14 amino acids. The CDR3: CASSVRDTSYEQYF.

The V and J genes are TRBV14 and TRBJ2-7; TCRdb indicates TRBD1, and absent DNA this call remains unverified. The CDR3 runs to 16 residues. Germline V lookup: CDR1 SGHDN, CDR2 FVKESK. This chain's CDR3 is CSSSQDTGGNPYEQYF.

The rearrangement links TRBV30 to TRBJ2-1; TCRdb selects TRBD2, and the lack of DNA leaves this call unchecked. The germline V gene encodes CDR1 GTSNPN and CDR2 SVGIG (reference sequence). The CDR3 totals 16 residues. The chain's CDR3 is CAWSVLGGGTYNEQFF.

The rearrangement uses TRBV19 and TRBJ1-2; TCRdb gives TRBD1 as the D gene, but with no DNA this cannot be confirmed. Germline-derived CDR1 and CDR2 are LNHDA and SQIVND (reference sequence). The CDR3 sequence is 17 residues long. The CDR3 spells CASSIGLGTASNYGYTF.

The genes are TRBV20-1 and TRBJ1-1; the TCRdb D gene call, TRBD1, has no DNA to confirm it. Germline loops: CDR1 DFQATT, CDR2 SNEGSKA (reference sequence). The CDR3 loop spans 11 amino acids. CDR3 sequence reads: CSVPWGGEAFF.